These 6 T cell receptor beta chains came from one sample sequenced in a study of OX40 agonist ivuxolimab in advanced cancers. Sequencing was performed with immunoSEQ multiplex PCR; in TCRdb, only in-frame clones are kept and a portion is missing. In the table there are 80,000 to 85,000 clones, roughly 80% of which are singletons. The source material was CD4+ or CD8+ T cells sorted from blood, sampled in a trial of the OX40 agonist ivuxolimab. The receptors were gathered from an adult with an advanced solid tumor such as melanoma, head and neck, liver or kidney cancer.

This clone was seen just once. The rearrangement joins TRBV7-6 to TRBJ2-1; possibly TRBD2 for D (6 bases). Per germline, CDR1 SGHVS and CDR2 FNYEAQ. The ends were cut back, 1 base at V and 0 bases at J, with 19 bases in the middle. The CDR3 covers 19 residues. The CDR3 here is CASSLEGRGFLSSYNEQFF. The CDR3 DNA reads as TGTGCCAGCAGCTTAGAGGGCCGGGGGTTCCTCAGCTCCTACAATGAGCAGTTCTTC.

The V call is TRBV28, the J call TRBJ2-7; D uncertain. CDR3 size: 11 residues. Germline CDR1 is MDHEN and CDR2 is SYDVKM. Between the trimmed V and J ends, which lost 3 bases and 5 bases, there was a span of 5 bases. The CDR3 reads CASSLRNEQYF. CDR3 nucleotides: TGTGCCAGCAGTTTGCGGAACGAGCAGTACTTC.

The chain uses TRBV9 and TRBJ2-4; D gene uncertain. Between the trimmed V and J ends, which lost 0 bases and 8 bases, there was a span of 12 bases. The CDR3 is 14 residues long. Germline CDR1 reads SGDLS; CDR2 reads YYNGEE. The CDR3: CASSVEGAMHIQYF. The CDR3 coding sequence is TGTGCCAGCAGCGTAGAGGGCGCCATGCACATTCAGTACTTC.

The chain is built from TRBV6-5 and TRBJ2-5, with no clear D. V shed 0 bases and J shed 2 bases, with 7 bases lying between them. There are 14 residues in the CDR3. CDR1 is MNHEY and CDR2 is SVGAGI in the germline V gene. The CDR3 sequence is CASSYSTQQETQYF. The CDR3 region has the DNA TGTGCCAGCAGTTACTCGACACAGCAAGAGACCCAGTACTTC.

CDR3 in amino acids: CASSSRREHTDTQYF. CDR3 DNA: TGTGCCAGCAGCTCCAGAAGGGAACACACAGATACGCAGTATTTT. This chain uses TRBV5-4 with TRBJ2-3; no definite D call. The CDR3 covers 15 residues. Trimming shortened V by 3 bases and J by 2 bases, and 13 bases separated the two germline ends. Germline-derived CDR1 and CDR2 are SGHNT and YYREEE (reference sequence). The full variable domain, completed using reference TRBV5-4 and TRBJ2-3, is ETGVTQSPTHLIKTRGQQVTLRCSSQSGHNTVSWYQQALGQGPQFIFQYYREEENGRGNFPPRFSGLQFPNYSSELNVNALELDDSALYLCASSSRREHTDTQYFGPGTRLTVL.

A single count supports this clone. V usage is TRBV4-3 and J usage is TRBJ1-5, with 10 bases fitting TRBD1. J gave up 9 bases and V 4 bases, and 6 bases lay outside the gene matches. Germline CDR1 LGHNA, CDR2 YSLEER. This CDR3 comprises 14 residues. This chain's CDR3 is CASSRDRGVGPQHF. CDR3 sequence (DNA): TGCGCCAGCAGCCGGGACAGGGGCGTAGGGCCCCAGCATTTT.